These T cell receptor beta chains were read from a single sample in a study of response to subunit inactivated influenza vaccine. TCRdb redid the calling of the RT-PCR reads with MiXCR, one entry per CDR3 protein. Of more than 700,000 distinct CDR3 sequences detected, 21% appear once; the ten largest clones hold roughly 10%. Sequencing was performed on PBMCs from blood, taken more than 4 days after vaccination. The receptors derive from a man aged 50-59 years who received an inactivated influenza vaccine. Each CDR3 is given with its conserved first and last residue. Fields, in order: V gene, D gene, J gene, clone size, CDR3 protein, CDR3 DNA. The D gene is left open where the match is weak. Clone sizes are given selectively: once, few, many, or a class where the clone is expanded.

TRBV5-1	.	TRBJ2-5	few	CASSLTGLAIQETQYF	TGCGCCAGCAGCTTGACGGGGCTAGCTATACAAGAGACCCAGTACTTC
TRBV19	.	TRBJ1-2	.	CASSWRGPIDGYTF	TGTGCCAGTAGTTGGAGGGGACCTATCGATGGCTACACCTTC
TRBV4-3	TRBD1	TRBJ1-2	.	CASSQGLDRAYGYTF	TGCGCCAGCAGCCAGGGCTTAGACAGGGCCTATGGCTACACCTTC
TRBV4-3	.	TRBJ2-1	.	CASSKVAYNEQFF	TGCGCCAGCAGCAAAGTCGCCTACAATGAGCAGTTCTTC
TRBV7-9	.	TRBJ2-1	.	CASSPYGEQFF	TGTGCCAGCAGCCCGTACGGTGAGCAGTTCTTC
TRBV3-1	.	TRBJ1-1	few	CASSQNSVNTEAFF	TGTGCCAGCAGCCAAAACTCAGTGAACACTGAAGCTTTCTTT
TRBV28	TRBD2	TRBJ2-3	few	CASSFSGKRGTDTQYF	TGTGCCAGCAGTTTTTCCGGGAAGCGGGGGACAGATACGCAGTATTTT
TRBV6-5	TRBD2	TRBJ2-1	few	CASSYSPLAGGNEQFF	TGTGCCAGCAGTTACTCCCCCCTAGCGGGGGGCAATGAGCAGTTCTTC
TRBV20-1	TRBD2	TRBJ2-1	few	CSARGPREGYNEQFF	TGCAGTGCTAGAGGTCCTCGGGAGGGCTACAATGAGCAGTTCTTC
TRBV20-1	.	TRBJ1-1	few	CSATGVRNTEAFF	TGCAGTGCTACAGGGGTAAGGAACACTGAAGCTTTCTTT
TRBV4-3	.	TRBJ1-3	.	CASSQDVGSRFSGNTIYF	TGCGCCAGCAGCCAAGATGTCGGCAGCCGCTTCTCTGGAAACACCATATATTTT
TRBV7-2	.	TRBJ1-3	few	CASSYRATMGDTIYF	TGTGCCAGCAGCTACAGGGCCACAATGGGGGACACCATATATTTT
TRBV20-1	.	TRBJ1-3	few	CSARDGAYSGNTIYF	TGCAGTGCTAGAGATGGGGCCTACTCTGGAAACACCATATATTTT
TRBV10-3	.	TRBJ2-5	many	CAISDRRNQETQYF	TGTGCCATCAGTGACAGGAGAAACCAAGAGACCCAGTACTTC
TRBV11-2	TRBD2	TRBJ2-3	few	CASSPGLAGGQDTQYF	TGTGCCAGCAGCCCGGGACTAGCGGGGGGGCAGGATACGCAGTATTTT